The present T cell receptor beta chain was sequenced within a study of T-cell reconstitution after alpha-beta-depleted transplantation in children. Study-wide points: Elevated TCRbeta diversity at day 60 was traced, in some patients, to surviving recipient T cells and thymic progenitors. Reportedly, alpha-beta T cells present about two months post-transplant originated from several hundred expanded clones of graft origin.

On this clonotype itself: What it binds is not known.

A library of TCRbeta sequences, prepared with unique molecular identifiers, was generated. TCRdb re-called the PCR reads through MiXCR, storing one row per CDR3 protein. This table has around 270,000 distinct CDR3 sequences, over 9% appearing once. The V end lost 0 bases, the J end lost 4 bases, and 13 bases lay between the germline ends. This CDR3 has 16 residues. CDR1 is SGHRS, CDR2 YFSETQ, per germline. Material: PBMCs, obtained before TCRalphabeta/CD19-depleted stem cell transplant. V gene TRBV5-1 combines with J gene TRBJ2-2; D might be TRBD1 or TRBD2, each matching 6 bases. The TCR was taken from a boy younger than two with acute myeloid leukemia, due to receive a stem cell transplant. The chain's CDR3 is CASSLETGAFTGELFF. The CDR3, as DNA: TGCGCCAGCAGCTTGGAGACGGGGGCCTTCACCGGGGAGCTGTTTTTT.